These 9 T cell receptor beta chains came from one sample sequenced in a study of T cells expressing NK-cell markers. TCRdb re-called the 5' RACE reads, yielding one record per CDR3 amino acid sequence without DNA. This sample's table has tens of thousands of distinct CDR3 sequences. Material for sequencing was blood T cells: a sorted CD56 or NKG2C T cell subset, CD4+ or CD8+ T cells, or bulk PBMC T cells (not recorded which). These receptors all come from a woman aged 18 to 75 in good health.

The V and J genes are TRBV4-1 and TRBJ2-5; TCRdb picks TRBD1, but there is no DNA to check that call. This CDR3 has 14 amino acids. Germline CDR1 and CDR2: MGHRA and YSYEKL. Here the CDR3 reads CASSQARRGETQYF.

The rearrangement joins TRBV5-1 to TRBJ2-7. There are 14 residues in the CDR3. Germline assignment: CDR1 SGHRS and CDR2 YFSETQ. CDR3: CASSGSTGEYEQYF.

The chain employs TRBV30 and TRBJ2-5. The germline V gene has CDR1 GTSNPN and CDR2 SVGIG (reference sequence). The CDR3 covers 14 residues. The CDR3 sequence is CAWKGIGYQETQYF.

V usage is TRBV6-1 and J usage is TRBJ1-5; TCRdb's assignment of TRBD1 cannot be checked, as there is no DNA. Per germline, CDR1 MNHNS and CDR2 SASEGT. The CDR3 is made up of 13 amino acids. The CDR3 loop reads CAVSRGGNQPQHF.

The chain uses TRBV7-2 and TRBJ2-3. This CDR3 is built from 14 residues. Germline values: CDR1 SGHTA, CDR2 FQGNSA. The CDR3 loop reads CASSLAGRTDTQYF. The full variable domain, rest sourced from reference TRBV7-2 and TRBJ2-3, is GAGVSQSPSNKVTEKGKDVELRCDPISGHTALYWYRQSLGQGLEFLIYFQGNSAPDKSGLPSDRFSAERTGGSVSTLTIQRTQQEDSAVYLCASSLAGRTDTQYFGPGTRLTVL.

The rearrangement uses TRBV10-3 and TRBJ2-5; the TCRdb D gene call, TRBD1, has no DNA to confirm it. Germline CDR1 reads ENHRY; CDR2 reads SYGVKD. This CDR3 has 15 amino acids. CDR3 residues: CAISADREYQETQYF.

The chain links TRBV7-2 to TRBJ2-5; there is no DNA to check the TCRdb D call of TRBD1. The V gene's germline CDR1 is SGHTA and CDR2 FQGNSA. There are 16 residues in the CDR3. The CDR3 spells CASSSAGRLIQETQYF.

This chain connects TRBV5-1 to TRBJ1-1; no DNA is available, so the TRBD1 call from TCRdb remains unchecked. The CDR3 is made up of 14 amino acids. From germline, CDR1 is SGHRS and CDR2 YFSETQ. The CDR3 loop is CASSLSRGNTEAFF.

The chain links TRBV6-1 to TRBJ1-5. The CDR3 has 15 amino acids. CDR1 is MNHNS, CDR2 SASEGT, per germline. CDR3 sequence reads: CASSEGEGGNQPQHF.